The subject of this entry is one T cell receptor beta chain. The sample belongs to a study of blood T cell repertoires in COVID-19. Study-level information: Spain, Italy and the United States supplied samples that represented acute and convalescent COVID-19. PBMCs, B-cell-depleted T cells, or T cells provided the cDNA or gDNA that made up the material.

Assay: immunoSEQ multiplex PCR; the TCRdb copy retains only in-frame clones and omits some. The table records 85,000 to 120,000 clones, around four fifths of them present only once. This CDR3 spans 14 amino acids. Trimming left V 5 bases short and J 8 bases short, with 16 bases between. Germline lookup yields CDR1 LNHDA and CDR2 SQIVND (reference sequence). The TCR originated in a middle-aged man with active or convalescent COVID-19. The sequencing input was peripheral blood. The chain combines TRBV19 with TRBJ2-1; perhaps TRBD2 as D (5 bases). The CDR3 region is CASSGGLTLDEQFF. The CDR3 DNA follows: TGTGCCAGTAGTGGCGGACTCACTTTGGATGAGCAGTTCTTC.